Following are 11 T cell receptor beta chains from one sample sequenced in a study of T cell repertoires in cytomegalovirus infection. TCRdb analysed the reads with MiXCR anew, one entry per CDR3 protein. The sample contains around 450,000 distinct CDR3 sequences, 31% of which appear only once. The specimen sequenced was PBMCs. Every receptor here comes from a human donor in good health (CMV status not recorded). Some clones in this sample may be carry-over from other donors' samples.

As for this clonotype: Given the absence of the conserved phenylalanine or tryptophan at the CDR3 end, a read error is likely. The chain carries TRBV27 and TRBJ2-3; 8 bases map to TRBD2. Germline V lookup: CDR1 MNHEY, CDR2 SMNVEV (reference sequence). The CDR3 is 15 amino acids. The CDR3 sequence is CARSSWRGVADTQYL. The CDR3 DNA is TGTGCCCGCAGTTCCTGGCGGGGGGTAGCAGATACGCAGTATTTG.

The chain is built from TRBV23-1 and TRBJ2-5, with 9 bases matching TRBD1. TRBV23-1 counts as an open reading frame of uncertain function. V was clipped by 5 bases and J by 3 bases; unmatched bases: 16. The CDR3 loop spans 18 amino acids. The CDR3 coding sequence is TGCGCCAGCAGTAAAGAATTAGTGGCGGACAGGGGAAAAGAGACCCAGTACTTC. Amino acid sequence: CASSKELVADRGKETQYF.

The chain uses TRBV7-9 and TRBJ2-5; no definite D call. The CDR3 is 13 residues long. Germline values: CDR1 SEHNR, CDR2 FQNEAQ (reference sequence). Trimming removed 2 bases from V and 4 bases from J, with 8 bases in between. CDR3 coding DNA: TGTGCCAGCAGCTTACACGACTCAGAGACCCAGTACTTC. Its translation is CASSLHDSETQYF.

The rearrangement links TRBV28 to TRBJ2-7, with D possibly being TRBD2 (6 bases). Germline V lookup: CDR1 MDHEN, CDR2 SYDVKM. The CDR3 runs to 15 residues. The germline V and J ends were trimmed by 6 bases and 2 bases, with 17 bases remaining between them. The CDR3 region has the DNA TGTGCCAGCAGCCCTGGACGGGGGATTACCTACGAGCAGTACTTC. This translates into CASSPGRGITYEQYF.

This clonotype was seen only a few times. CDR3 DNA: TGTGCCAGCAGCTTTGGACAGGGGAGCTCCTACAATGAGCAGTTCTTC. Protein product: CASSFGQGSSYNEQFF. V is TRBV5-6 and J is TRBJ2-1; TRBD1 matches 9 bases. Germline V gives CDR1 SGHDT, CDR2 YYEEEE. With 2 bases clipped from V and 0 bases from J, the junction kept 3 bases outside the gene matches. The CDR3 covers 16 residues.

V and J are TRBV20-1 and TRBJ2-3; 7 bases agree with TRBD2. V shed 7 bases and J 0 bases; nucleotides not matched to a gene: 1. Per the germline V gene, CDR1 is DFQATT and CDR2 is SNEGSKA (reference sequence). The CDR3 has 12 residues. In DNA form, the CDR3 reads TGCAGTGGAGCGGGGAGCACAGATACGCAGTATTTT. It translates to CSGAGSTDTQYF.

The chain couples TRBV7-3 to TRBJ2-3, with 14 bases fitting TRBD2. V lost 2 bases, J lost 8 bases, and 15 bases stayed unmatched. The CDR3 is 19 residues long. CDR1 is SGHTA and CDR2 is FQGTGA in the germline V gene. CDR3 loop: CASSLSPRTSGGPSVTQYF. For the CDR3, the DNA is TGTGCCAGCAGCTTATCCCCCCGGACTAGCGGGGGGCCTTCAGTTACGCAGTATTTT.

Of note for this clonotype: Being one base from a much bigger clone, this may be a read error. The rearrangement links TRBV7-2 to TRBJ2-3; D call uncertain. Per germline, CDR1 SGHTA and CDR2 FQGNSA. V dropped 2 bases and J dropped 0 bases, with 15 bases sitting between them. CDR3 size: 17 residues. The CDR3 reads CASSLRASPDSTDTQYF. CDR3 sequence (DNA): TGTGCCAGCAGCTTACGCGCAAGCCCCGATAGCACAGATACGCAGTATTTT.

This clonotype was picked up a small number of times. V gene TRBV7-9 combines with J gene TRBJ2-1; 9 bases are shared with TRBD1. The V and J ends lost 5 bases and 4 bases, in that order; junction bases with no gene match: 9. Germline lookup yields CDR1 SEHNR and CDR2 FQNEAQ (reference sequence). The CDR3 spans 16 residues. CDR3: CASSTDRGVLYNEQFF. CDR3 nucleotides: TGTGCCAGCAGCACCGACAGGGGGGTTCTGTACAATGAGCAGTTCTTC.

The sample holds many counts of this clonotype. The chain carries TRBV7-8 and TRBJ2-2; 9 positions agree with TRBD1. Germline V gene data show CDR1 as SGHVS and CDR2 as FQNEAQ. V was pared by 4 bases and J by 8 bases, with 14 bases of the junction left unmatched. The CDR3 is 17 amino acids. CDR3 nucleotides: TGTGCCAGCAGCTCCACAGGGAAGGGACAGGGAAGAGGGGAGCTGTTTTTT. It encodes CASSSTGKGQGRGELFF.

The V call is TRBV11-2, the J call TRBJ1-1; 8 bases match TRBD1. Germline assignment: CDR1 SGHAT and CDR2 FQNNGV. There are 15 residues in the CDR3. Trimming cost V 1 base and J 1 base; bases outside gene matches: 2. CDR3 region: CASSLAGTGNTEAFF. The CDR3 bases are TGTGCCAGCAGCTTAGCCGGGACAGGGAACACTGAAGCTTTCTTT.